The 5 T cell receptor beta chains reported below all come from one sample, sequenced in a study of T cells in Graves' hyperthyroidism and ophthalmopathy. TCR beta CDR3 regions were amplified from RNA. The study used the HTBI primer set for a first-round RT-PCR of the TCR CDR3. TCRdb processed the multiplex PCR reads anew with MiXCR; each CDR3 protein has one entry. The sample lists approximately 510,000 distinct CDR3 sequences; around 21% were seen once. Source material: blood. These receptors came from a man younger than 30 with Graves' hyperthyroidism.

This clonotype appeared many times. In DNA, the CDR3 is TGTGCCAGCAGCTTAGAGGCGGGGAGCCAGGAGCAGTACTTC. The encoded protein is CASSLEAGSQEQYF. This rearrangement joins TRBV11-2 to TRBJ2-7; D perhaps matches TRBD2 (6 bases). Trimming removed 0 bases from V and 7 bases from J, with 13 bases in between. The V gene's germline CDR1 is SGHAT and CDR2 FQNNGV. CDR3 length: 14 residues.

This clonotype was seen many times. This could be a read error, since a much larger clone is one nucleotide away. The rearrangement links TRBV6-1 to TRBJ2-5; D tentatively fits TRBD1 or TRBD2 (5 bases each). The germline V gene has CDR1 MNHNS and CDR2 SASEGT. CDR3 length: 14 amino acids. Written as DNA, the CDR3 is TGTGCCAGCACGGGATGGGGCTCTCAAGAGACCAAGTACTTC. Protein sequence: CASTGWGSQETKYF.

This clonotype has at least ten counts. Written as DNA, the CDR3 is TGTGCCAGCAGCAAAAACAGGGGAGAGACCCAGTACTTC. Encoded protein: CASSKNRGETQYF. The chain couples TRBV9 to TRBJ2-5; 7 bases line up with TRBD1. V shed 4 bases and J 4 bases; nucleotides not matched to a gene: 4. Germline-derived CDR1 and CDR2 are SGDLS and YYNGEE. This CDR3 comprises 13 residues.

The table lists this clonotype with many counts. The genes are TRBV11-2 and TRBJ1-1, with D possibly TRBD1 on 5 matching bases. V lost 5 bases to trimming and J lost 8 bases, with 12 bases between them. Germline CDR1 and CDR2: SGHAT and FQNNGV. The CDR3 has 12 residues. The CDR3: CASSVLGAEAFF. In nucleotides, the CDR3 is TGTGCCAGCAGCGTACTAGGGGCAGAAGCTTTCTTT. Looking up the rest from reference TRBV11-2 and TRBJ1-1 gives the full variable domain: EAGVAQSPRYKIIEKRQSVAFWCNPISGHATLYWYQQILGQGPKLLIQFQNNGVVDDSQLPKDRFSAERLKGVDSTLKIQPAKLEDSAVYLCASSVLGAEAFFGQGTRLTVV.

The table lists this clonotype with many counts. This chain joins TRBV4-1 and TRBJ2-7; 7 bases are a match to TRBD1. The V gene's germline CDR1 is MGHRA and CDR2 YSYEKL. V was clipped by 3 bases and J by 3 bases; unmatched bases: 5. CDR3 length: 14 amino acids. CDR3 nucleotide sequence: TGCGCCAGCAGCCAGCCGGGACAGATCTACGAGCAGTACTTC. Amino acids: CASSQPGQIYEQYF.